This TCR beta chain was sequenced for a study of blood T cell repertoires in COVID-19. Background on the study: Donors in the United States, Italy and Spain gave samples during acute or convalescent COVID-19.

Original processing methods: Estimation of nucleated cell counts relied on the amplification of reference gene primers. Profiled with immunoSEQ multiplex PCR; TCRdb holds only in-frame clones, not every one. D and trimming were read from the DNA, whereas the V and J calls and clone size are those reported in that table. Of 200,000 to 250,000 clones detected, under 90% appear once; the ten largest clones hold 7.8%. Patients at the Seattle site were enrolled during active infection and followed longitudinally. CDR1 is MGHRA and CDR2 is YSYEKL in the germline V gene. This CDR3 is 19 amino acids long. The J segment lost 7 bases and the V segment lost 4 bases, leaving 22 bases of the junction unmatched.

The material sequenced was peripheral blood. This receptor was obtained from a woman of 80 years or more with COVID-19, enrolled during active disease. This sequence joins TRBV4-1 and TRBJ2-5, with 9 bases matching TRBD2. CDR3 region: CASSRIPPRLAANGVTQYF. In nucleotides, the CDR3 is TGCGCCAGCAGCCGCATCCCGCCCCGACTAGCGGCGAACGGGGTGACCCAGTACTTC.